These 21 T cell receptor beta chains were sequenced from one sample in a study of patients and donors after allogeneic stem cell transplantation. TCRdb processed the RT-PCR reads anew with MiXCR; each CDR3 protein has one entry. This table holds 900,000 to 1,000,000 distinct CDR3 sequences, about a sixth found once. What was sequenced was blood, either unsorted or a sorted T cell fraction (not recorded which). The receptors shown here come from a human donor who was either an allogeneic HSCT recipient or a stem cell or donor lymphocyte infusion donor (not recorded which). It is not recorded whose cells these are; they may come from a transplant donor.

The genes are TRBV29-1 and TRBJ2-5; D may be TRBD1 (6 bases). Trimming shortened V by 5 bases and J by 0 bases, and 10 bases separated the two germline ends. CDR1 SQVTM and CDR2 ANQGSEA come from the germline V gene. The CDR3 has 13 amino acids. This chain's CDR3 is CSVLRGNQETQYF. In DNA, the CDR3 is TGCAGCGTTTTAAGGGGGAACCAAGAGACCCAGTACTTC. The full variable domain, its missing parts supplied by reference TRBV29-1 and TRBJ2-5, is SAVISQKPSRDICQRGTSLTIQCQVDSQVTMMFWYRQQPGQSLTLIATANQGSEATYESGFVIDKFPISRPNLTFSTLTVSNMSPEDSSIYLCSVLRGNQETQYFGPGTRLLVL.

CDR3 residues: CASSLGGQGVNTEAFF. In nucleotides, the CDR3 is TGTGCCAGCAGCTTGGGGGGACAGGGTGTGAACACTGAAGCTTTCTTT. The chain carries TRBV5-6 and TRBJ1-1; 9 positions agree with TRBD1. Trimming at V came to 0 bases and at J to 0 bases, leaving 3 bases not matched to a gene. The CDR3 sequence is 16 residues long. Germline CDR1 is SGHDT and CDR2 is YYEEEE.

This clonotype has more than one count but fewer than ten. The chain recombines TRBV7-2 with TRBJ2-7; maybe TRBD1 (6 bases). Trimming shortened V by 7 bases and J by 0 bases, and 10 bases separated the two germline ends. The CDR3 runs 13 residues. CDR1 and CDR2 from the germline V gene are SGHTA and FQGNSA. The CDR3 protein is CASNRDNSYEQYF. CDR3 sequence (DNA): TGTGCCAGCAACCGGGACAACTCCTACGAGCAGTACTTC.

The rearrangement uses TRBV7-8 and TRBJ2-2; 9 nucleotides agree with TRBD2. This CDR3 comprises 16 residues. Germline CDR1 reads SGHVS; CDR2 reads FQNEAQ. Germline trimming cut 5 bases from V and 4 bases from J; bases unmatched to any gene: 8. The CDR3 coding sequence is TGTGCCAGCAGCCGCGAGGCGGGGGGGATCACCGGGGAGCTGTTTTTT. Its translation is CASSREAGGITGELFF.

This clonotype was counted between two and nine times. CDR3 region: CASSVELRGSEAFF. The CDR3 bases are TGTGCCAGCAGCGTAGAGCTCAGGGGCTCTGAAGCTTTCTTT. The V and J genes are TRBV9 and TRBJ1-1; weak D call: TRBD1 (6 bases). Germline assignment: CDR1 SGDLS and CDR2 YYNGEE. This CDR3 region has 14 residues. V was pared by 0 bases and J by 6 bases, with 12 bases between.

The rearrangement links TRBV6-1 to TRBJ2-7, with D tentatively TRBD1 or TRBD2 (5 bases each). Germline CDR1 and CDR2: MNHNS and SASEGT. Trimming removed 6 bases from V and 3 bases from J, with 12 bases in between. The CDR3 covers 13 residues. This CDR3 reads CASSSVGDYEQYF. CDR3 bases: TGTGCCAGCAGCTCCGTGGGGGACTACGAGCAGTACTTC.

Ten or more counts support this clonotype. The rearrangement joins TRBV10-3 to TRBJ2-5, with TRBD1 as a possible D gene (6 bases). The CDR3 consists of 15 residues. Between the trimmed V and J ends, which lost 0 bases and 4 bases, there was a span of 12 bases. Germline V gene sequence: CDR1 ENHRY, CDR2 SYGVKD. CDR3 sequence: CAISESQGRGETQYF. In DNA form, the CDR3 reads TGTGCCATCAGTGAGTCGCAGGGGAGAGGAGAGACCCAGTACTTC.

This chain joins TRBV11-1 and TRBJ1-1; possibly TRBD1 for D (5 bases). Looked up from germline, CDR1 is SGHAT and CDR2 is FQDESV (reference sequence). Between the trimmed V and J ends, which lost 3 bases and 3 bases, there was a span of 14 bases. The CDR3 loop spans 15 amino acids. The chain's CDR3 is CASSFWGTRDTEAFF. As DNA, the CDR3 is TGTGCCAGCAGCTTCTGGGGGACGCGGGACACTGAAGCTTTCTTT.

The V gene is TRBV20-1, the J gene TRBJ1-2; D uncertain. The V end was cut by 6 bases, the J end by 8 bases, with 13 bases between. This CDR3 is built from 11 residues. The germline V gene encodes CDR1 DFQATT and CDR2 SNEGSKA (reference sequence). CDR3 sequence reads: CSASWDLGYTF. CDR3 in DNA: TGCAGTGCCAGTTGGGATTTGGGCTACACCTTC.

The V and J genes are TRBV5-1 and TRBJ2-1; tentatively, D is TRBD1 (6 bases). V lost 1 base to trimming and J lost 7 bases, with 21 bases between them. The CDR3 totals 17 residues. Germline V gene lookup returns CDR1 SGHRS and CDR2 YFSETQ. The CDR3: CASSLIRGTRDWNEQFF. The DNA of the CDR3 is TGCGCCAGCAGCTTGATTAGGGGGACCCGAGATTGGAATGAGCAGTTCTTC.

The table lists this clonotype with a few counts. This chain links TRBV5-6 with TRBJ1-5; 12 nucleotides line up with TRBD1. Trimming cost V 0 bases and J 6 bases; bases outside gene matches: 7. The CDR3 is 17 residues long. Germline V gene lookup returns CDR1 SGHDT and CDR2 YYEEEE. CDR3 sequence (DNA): TGTGCCAGCAGCTTGGAGCGGGGACAGGGGGCCGGTCAGCCCCAGCATTTT. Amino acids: CASSLERGQGAGQPQHF.

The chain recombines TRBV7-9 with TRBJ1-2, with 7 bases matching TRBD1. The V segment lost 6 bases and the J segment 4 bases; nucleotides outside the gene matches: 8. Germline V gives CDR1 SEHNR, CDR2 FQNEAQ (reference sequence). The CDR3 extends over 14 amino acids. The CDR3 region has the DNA TGTGCCAGCAGTTGGCAGGGGGGCTTCTATGGCTACACCTTC. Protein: CASSWQGGFYGYTF.

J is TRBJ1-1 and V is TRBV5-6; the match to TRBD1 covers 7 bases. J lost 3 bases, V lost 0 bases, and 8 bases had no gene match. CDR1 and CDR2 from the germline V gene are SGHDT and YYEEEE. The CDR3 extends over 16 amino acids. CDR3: CASSLDGTDLHTEAFF. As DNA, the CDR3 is TGTGCCAGCAGCTTGGACGGGACAGACCTTCACACTGAAGCTTTCTTT.

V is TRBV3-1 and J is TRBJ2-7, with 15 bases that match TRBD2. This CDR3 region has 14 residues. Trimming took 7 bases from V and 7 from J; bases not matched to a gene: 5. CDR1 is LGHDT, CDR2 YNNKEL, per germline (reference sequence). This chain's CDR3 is CASNQGLAGGEQYF. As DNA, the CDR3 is TGTGCCAGCAACCAGGGACTAGCGGGAGGTGAGCAGTACTTC.

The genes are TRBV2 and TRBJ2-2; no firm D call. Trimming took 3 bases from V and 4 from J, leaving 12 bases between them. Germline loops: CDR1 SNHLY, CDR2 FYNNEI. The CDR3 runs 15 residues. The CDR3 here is CASSEEETSTGELFF. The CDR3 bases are TGTGCCAGCAGTGAGGAAGAAACGTCCACCGGGGAGCTGTTTTTT.

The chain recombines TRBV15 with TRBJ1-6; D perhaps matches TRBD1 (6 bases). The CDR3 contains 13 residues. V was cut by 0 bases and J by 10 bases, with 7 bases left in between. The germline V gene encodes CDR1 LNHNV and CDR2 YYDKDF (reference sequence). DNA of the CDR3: TGTGCCACCAGCAGAGATGGGGGCTCACCCCTCCACTTT. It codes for CATSRDGGSPLHF.

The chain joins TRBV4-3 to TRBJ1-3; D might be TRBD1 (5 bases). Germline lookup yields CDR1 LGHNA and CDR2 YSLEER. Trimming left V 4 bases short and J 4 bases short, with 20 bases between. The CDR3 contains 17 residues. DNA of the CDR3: TGCGCCAGCAGCCGGGGCAGGGTGGGGCACGCGGGAAACACCATATATTTT. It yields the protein CASSRGRVGHAGNTIYF.

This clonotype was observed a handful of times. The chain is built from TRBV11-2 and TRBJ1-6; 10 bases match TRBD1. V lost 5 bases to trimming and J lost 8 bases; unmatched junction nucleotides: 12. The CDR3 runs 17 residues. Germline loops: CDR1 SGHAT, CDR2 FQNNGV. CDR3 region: CASSRSLGTGADSPLHF. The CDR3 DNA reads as TGTGCCAGCAGCCGAAGTCTGGGGACAGGGGCCGATTCACCCCTCCACTTT.

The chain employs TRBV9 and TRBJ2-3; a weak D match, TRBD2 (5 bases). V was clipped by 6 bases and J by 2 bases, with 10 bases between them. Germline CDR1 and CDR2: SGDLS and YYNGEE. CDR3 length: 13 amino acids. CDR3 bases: TGTGCCAGCAATCCGGGGATCACAGATACGCAGTATTTT. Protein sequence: CASNPGITDTQYF. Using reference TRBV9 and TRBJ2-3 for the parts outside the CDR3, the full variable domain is DSGVTQTPKHLITATGQRVTLRCSPRSGDLSVYWYQQSLDQGLQFLIQYYNGEERAKGNILERFSAQQFPDLHSELNLSSLELGDSALYFCASNPGITDTQYFGPGTRLTVL.

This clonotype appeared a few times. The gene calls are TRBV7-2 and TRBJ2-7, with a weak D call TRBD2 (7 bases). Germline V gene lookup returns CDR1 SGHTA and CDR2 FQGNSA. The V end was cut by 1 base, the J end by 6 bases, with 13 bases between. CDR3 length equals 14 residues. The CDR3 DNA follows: TGTGCCAGCAGCTTAGAGGGAGGGGGTCGCGAGCAGTACTTC. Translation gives CASSLEGGGREQYF.

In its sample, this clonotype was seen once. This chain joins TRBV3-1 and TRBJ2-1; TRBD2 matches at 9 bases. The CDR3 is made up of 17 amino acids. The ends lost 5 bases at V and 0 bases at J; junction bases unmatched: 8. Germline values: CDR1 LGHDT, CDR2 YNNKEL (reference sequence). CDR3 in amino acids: CASSSWGSGSSYNEQFF. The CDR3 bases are TGTGCCAGCAGCTCCTGGGGTAGCGGGAGCTCCTACAATGAGCAGTTCTTC.